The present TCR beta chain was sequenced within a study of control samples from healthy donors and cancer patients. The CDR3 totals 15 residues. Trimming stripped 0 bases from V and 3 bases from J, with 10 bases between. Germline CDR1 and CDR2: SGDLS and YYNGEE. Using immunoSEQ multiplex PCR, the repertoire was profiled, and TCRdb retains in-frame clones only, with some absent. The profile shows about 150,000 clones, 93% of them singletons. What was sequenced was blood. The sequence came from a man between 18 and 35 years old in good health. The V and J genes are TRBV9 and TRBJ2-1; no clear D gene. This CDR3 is CASSVGIIDYNEQFF. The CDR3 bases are TGTGCCAGCAGCGTAGGGATTATTGACTACAATGAGCAGTTCTTC. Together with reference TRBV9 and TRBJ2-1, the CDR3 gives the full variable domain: DSGVTQTPKHLITATGQRVTLRCSPRSGDLSVYWYQQSLDQGLQFLIQYYNGEERAKGNILERFSAQQFPDLHSELNLSSLELGDSALYFCASSVGIIDYNEQFFGPGTRLTVL.